This T cell receptor (beta chain) stems from a study of T cell repertoires in cytomegalovirus infection (dated by TCRdb to between 2019 and 2020). Background on the whole study: Because public TCR beta signatures pointed to carriage of CMV infection together with the matching HLA type, the HLA type of each donor mattered for the analysis. Broader findings and caveats from the paper: The ex vivo response was dominated by HLA-C-restricted CMV-specific TCR beta clonotypes, which also provided the single most frequent clonotype in two of eight donors. Cumulative frequency of public TCR beta family members discriminated carriers of CMV infection plus the relevant HLA type in this cohort and an independent approximately 360-donor cohort.

This sample was sequenced with an Illumina HiSeq 1500. TCRdb ran its own pipeline on the public reads, namely fastp trimming at Q25 and MiXCR clone calling, and kept in-frame beta chains. Every distinct CDR3 protein forms one entry, paired with its most common genes and DNA. Within this sample are around 440,000 distinct CDR3 sequences, with around 11% of them counted one time only. The top ten clonotypes cover roughly 10% of the sample. The junction carries 8 bases between V and J, which are trimmed by 3 bases and 3 bases respectively. The CDR3 measures 13 amino acids from cysteine to phenylalanine. The retained sequence is limited to the CDR3, 39 bases, with the frame set at the first base. This clonotype occurred many times. It lacks a known antigen. Per-nucleotide qualities are absent, and no much larger clonotype sits a single base away.

Sequencing was performed on PBMCs. The chain couples TRBV12-3 or TRBV12-4 to TRBJ1-2, and perhaps TRBD1 as D gene, on 5 matching bases. The source of this sequence is a human donor in good health (CMV status not recorded). Some clones in this sample may be carry-over from other donors' samples. In nucleotides, the sequence is TGTGCCAGCAGTTTGCAGGGTCACTATGGCTACACCTTC. This sequence encodes CASSLQGHYGYTF.